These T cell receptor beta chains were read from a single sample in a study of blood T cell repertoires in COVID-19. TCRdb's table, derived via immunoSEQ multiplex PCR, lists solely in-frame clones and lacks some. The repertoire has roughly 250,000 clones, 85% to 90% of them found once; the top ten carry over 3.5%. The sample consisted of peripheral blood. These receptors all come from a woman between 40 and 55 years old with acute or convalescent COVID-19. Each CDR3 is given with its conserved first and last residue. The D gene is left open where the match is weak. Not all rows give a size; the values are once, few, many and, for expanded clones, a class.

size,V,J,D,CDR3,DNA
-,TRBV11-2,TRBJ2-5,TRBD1,CASSFRGWGQQETQYF,TGTGCCAGCAGCTTTAGGGGTTGGGGACAGCAAGAGACCCAGTACTTC
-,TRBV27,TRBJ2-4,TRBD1,CASSFKQGSTVEHIQYF,TGTGCCAGCAGTTTTAAACAGGGGTCCACTGTGGAGCACATTCAGTACTTC
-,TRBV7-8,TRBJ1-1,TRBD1,CASSWGGGTGEGMNTEAFF,TGTGCCAGCAGCTGGGGAGGGGGGACAGGGGAAGGCATGAACACTGAAGCTTTCTTT
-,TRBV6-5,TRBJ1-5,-,CASSSRGQGLGQPQHF,TGTGCCAGCAGTTCGCGTGGGCAGGGGCTTGGACAGCCCCAGCATTTT
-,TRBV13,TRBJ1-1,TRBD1,CASSRISYTTGGRDTEAFF,TGTGCCAGCAGCCGAATCAGTTATACAACAGGGGGCAGGGACACTGAAGCTTTCTTT
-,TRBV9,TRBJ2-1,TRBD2,CASSPNARGFYNEQFF,TGTGCCAGCAGCCCTAACGCGCGGGGGTTCTACAATGAGCAGTTCTTC
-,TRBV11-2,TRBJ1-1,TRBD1,CASSFLRQGGQLAFF,TGTGCCAGCAGCTTCCTTCGACAGGGGGGACAGTTAGCTTTCTTT
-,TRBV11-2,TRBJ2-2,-,CASSFVPGTGELFF,TGTGCCAGCAGCTTCGTACCAGGGACCGGGGAGCTGTTTTTT
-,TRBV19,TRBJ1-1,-,CASSPGGLSKAFF,TGTGCCAGTAGTCCCGGTGGGCTTTCGAAAGCTTTCTTT
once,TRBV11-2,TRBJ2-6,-,CASSSRFGTVGANVLTF,TGTGCCAGCAGCTCAAGGTTCGGGACTGTGGGGGCCAACGTCCTGACTTTC
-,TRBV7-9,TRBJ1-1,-,CASSLMSTNTEAFF,TGTGCCAGCAGCTTAATGAGTACGAACACTGAAGCTTTCTTT
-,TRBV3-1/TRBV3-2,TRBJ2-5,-,CASSQRAVGRETQYF,TGTGCCAGCAGCCAGCGGGCAGTAGGAAGAGAGACCCAGTACTTC
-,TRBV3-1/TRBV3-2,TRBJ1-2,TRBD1,CASSQRGQVTDGYTF,TGTGCCAGCAGCCAAAGAGGACAGGTGACCGATGGCTACACCTTC
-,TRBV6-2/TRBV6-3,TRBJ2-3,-,CASSDDSTDTQYF,TGTGCCAGCAGTGACGACAGTACAGATACGCAGTATTTT
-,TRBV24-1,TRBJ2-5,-,CATSDSPEETQYF,TGTGCCACCAGTGATTCGCCAGAAGAGACCCAGTACTTC
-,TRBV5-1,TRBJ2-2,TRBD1,CASSGQGARTGELFF,TGCGCCAGCAGCGGACAGGGGGCAAGGACCGGGGAGCTGTTTTTT
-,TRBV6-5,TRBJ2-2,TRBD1,CATEPWTGGGGELFF,TGTGCCACCGAACCTTGGACAGGGGGGGGAGGGGAGCTGTTTTTT
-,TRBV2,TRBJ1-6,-,CASSLQVPSPLHF,TGTGCCAGCAGTCTACAGGTGCCTTCACCCCTCCACTTT
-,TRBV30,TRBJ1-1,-,CAWSVDRFTEAFF,TGTGCCTGGAGTGTCGACAGGTTCACTGAAGCTTTCTTT
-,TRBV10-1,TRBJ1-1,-,CASSPGSEAFF,TGCGCCAGCAGTCCTGGCTCTGAAGCTTTCTTT
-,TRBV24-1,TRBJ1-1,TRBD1,CATKGQGNTEAFF,TGTGCCACCAAAGGACAGGGGAACACTGAAGCTTTCTTT
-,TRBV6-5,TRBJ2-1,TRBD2,CASSSIPGGAGNEQFF,TGTGCCAGCAGTTCCATCCCGGGGGGGGCGGGGAATGAGCAGTTCTTC
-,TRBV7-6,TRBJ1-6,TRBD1,CASSGGQAGYNSPLHF,TGTGCCAGCAGCGGAGGACAGGCCGGCTATAATTCACCCCTCCACTTT
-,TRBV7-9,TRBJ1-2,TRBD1,CASSSGTGRASEGYTF,TGTGCCAGCAGCTCCGGGACAGGTCGGGCATCTGAAGGCTACACCTTC
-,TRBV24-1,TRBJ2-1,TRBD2,CATSDIPGLSGTSGPYNEQFF,TGTGCCACCAGTGATATACCTGGACTATCCGGGACTAGCGGCCCGTACAATGAGCAGTTCTTC
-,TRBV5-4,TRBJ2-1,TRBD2,CASSLRLAGGREDNEQFF,TGTGCCAGCAGCCTCCGACTAGCGGGGGGCCGTGAGGACAATGAGCAGTTCTTC
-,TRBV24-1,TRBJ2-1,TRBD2,CATSDSSGGAWDEQFF,TGTGCCACCAGTGATAGTAGCGGGGGGGCCTGGGATGAGCAGTTCTTC
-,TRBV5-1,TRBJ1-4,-,CASSPTVGGASEKLFF,TGCGCCAGCAGCCCTACGGTAGGGGGGGCGAGTGAAAAACTGTTTTTT
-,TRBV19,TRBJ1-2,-,CASNTQGTGYGYTF,TGTGCCAGTAACACACAGGGTACAGGCTATGGCTACACCTTC
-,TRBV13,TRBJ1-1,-,CASSYRTVRVEAFF,TGTGCCAGCAGCTACCGGACGGTGAGGGTGGAAGCTTTCTTT
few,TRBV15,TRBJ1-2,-,CATSREEGDGYTF,TGTGCCACCAGCAGAGAGGAGGGAGATGGCTACACCTTC
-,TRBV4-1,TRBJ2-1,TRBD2,CASSQGSIGRDYNEQFF,TGCGCCAGCAGCCAAGGATCGATAGGGAGGGATTACAATGAGCAGTTCTTC
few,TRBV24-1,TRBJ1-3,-,CATKGSSGNTIYF,TGTGCCACCAAAGGGAGCTCTGGAAACACCATATATTTT
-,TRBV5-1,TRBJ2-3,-,CASSLNYPPSTDTQYF,TGCGCCAGCAGCTTAAACTACCCCCCAAGCACAGATACGCAGTATTTT
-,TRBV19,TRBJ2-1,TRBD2,CASSIAGGPYNEQFF,TGTGCCAGTAGTATAGCGGGGGGGCCCTACAATGAGCAGTTCTTC